Below, 31 T cell receptor beta chains from the same sample are listed, as sequenced in a study of cytomegalovirus exposure and HLA in healthy donors. Primers for the PCR totalled 60 Vbeta and 13 Jbeta. Only in-frame clones appear in the TCRdb table, and some are missing; sequencing was by immunoSEQ multiplex PCR. This table holds 110,000 to 150,000 clones, almost 85% found once. Sequencing was performed on PBMCs. The receptors here all came from a man younger than 35 in good health and CMV-seropositive.

The chain couples TRBV6-1 to TRBJ2-7; TRBD2 matches at 12 bases. The CDR3 has 18 residues. V shed 4 bases, J shed 5 bases, and the junction held 15 bases outside the gene matches. Germline CDR1 reads MNHNS; CDR2 reads SASEGT. The CDR3 region has the DNA TGTGCCAGCAGTGCCTATGCTAGCGGGAGGGCGGCGAGGAACGAGCAGTACTTC. Its translation is CASSAYASGRAARNEQYF.

This chain links TRBV7-9 with TRBJ2-7; TRBD2 aligns across 7 bases. Trimming removed 0 bases from V and 3 bases from J; junction bases left unmatched: 5. Germline loops: CDR1 SEHNR, CDR2 FQNEAQ (reference sequence). The CDR3 has 15 residues. The CDR3 DNA is TGTGCCAGCAGCTTAGCTGCTAGCGGATACTACGAGCAGTACTTC. Its protein product is CASSLAASGYYEQYF.

The rearrangement joins TRBV6-1 to TRBJ1-1; 7 nucleotides line up with TRBD1. The germline V gene encodes CDR1 MNHNS and CDR2 SASEGT. CDR3 length equals 14 residues. The junction had 9 bases not matched to a gene; V was cut back by 7 bases and J by 4 bases. Written as DNA, the CDR3 is TGTGCCAGCACCCGGGACAGAGCAAGCACTGAAGCTTTCTTT. It translates to CASTRDRASTEAFF.

This clone was counted once. The V call is TRBV19, the J call TRBJ2-1, with 10 bases identical to TRBD2. The CDR3 sequence is 16 residues long. In germline, CDR1 is LNHDA, CDR2 SQIVND (reference sequence). V trimming: 1 base; J trimming: 8 bases; junction bases outside the gene matches: 8. CDR3: CASSIVHLAGADEQFF. The CDR3 DNA follows: TGTGCCAGTAGTATAGTCCACCTAGCGGGAGCTGATGAGCAGTTCTTC. The full variable domain, rest sourced from reference TRBV19 and TRBJ2-1, is DGGITQSPKYLFRKEGQNVTLSCEQNLNHDAMYWYRQDPGQGLRLIYYSQIVNDFQKGDIAEGYSVSREKKESFPLTVTSAQKNPTAFYLCASSIVHLAGADEQFFGPGTRLTVL.

Comments on this clone: The sample contains more than one DNA sequence encoding this CDR3. V usage is TRBV7-2 and J usage is TRBJ1-1, with D possibly being TRBD1 (6 bases). The CDR3 runs to 14 residues. Trimming stripped 5 bases from V and 2 bases from J, with 12 bases between. Per the germline V gene, CDR1 is SGHTA and CDR2 is FQGNSA. CDR3 residues: CASSLGQLNTEAFF. CDR3 bases: TGTGCCAGCAGCCTAGGACAGCTAAACACTGAAGCTTTCTTT.

This clone has just one count. The chain joins TRBV6-1 to TRBJ2-7, with a tentative D call TRBD1 (6 bases). Trimming shortened V by 4 bases and J by 2 bases, and 12 bases separated the two germline ends. Germline CDR1 is MNHNS and CDR2 is SASEGT. The CDR3 consists of 14 residues. CDR3 residues: CASSVGDITYEQYF. The CDR3 DNA follows: TGTGCCAGCAGTGTAGGGGACATTACCTACGAGCAGTACTTC.

The chain carries TRBV4-1 and TRBJ2-2; maybe TRBD1 (6 bases). From germline, CDR1 is MGHRA and CDR2 YSYEKL. The CDR3 sequence is 15 residues long. The germline V and J ends were trimmed by 5 bases and 1 base, with 11 bases remaining between them. CDR3 bases: TGCGCCAGCAGCTACAGGGCAAAGAACACCGGGGAGCTGTTTTTT. This gives the protein CASSYRAKNTGELFF.

The V call is TRBV7-9, the J call TRBJ2-2, with 7 bases fitting TRBD2. Germline V gene sequence: CDR1 SEHNR, CDR2 FQNEAQ (reference sequence). CDR3 length: 16 residues. V gave up 5 bases and J gave up 5 bases; unmatched junction bases: 11. Here the CDR3 reads CASSPDFRGGTGELFF. The CDR3 coding sequence is TGTGCCAGCAGCCCCGATTTTAGGGGAGGGACCGGGGAGCTGTTTTTT.

The V call is TRBV5-3, the J call TRBJ2-5; no clear D gene. Gene TRBJ2-7 matches the end of the DNA better, so the J call may be wrong. TRBV5-3 is an ORF for which the function is uncertain. The CDR3 loop spans 12 amino acids. The CDR3 reads CARSPPPHEQYF. The CDR3 DNA reads as TGTGCCAGAAGCCCGCCTCCGCACGAGCAGTACTTC.

V gene TRBV6-5 combines with J gene TRBJ2-2; weak D call: TRBD2 (6 bases). The V gene lost 6 bases and the J gene lost 1 base, with 9 bases spanning the gap. The CDR3 contains 14 residues. Germline CDR1 and CDR2: MNHEY and SVGAGI. CDR3 protein: CASRRDLNTGELFF. DNA for the CDR3: TGTGCCAGCAGACGGGACTTGAACACCGGGGAGCTGTTTTTT.

The rearrangement uses TRBV7-2 and TRBJ1-1; the match to TRBD1 covers 7 bases. V trimming: 5 bases; J trimming: 4 bases; junction bases outside the gene matches: 16. The CDR3 extends over 17 amino acids. Germline assignment: CDR1 SGHTA and CDR2 FQGNSA. CDR3: CASSPGLHRGEGTEAFF. CDR3 coding DNA: TGTGCCAGCAGCCCGGGGCTTCACAGGGGAGAGGGCACTGAAGCTTTCTTT.

The gene calls are TRBV9 and TRBJ1-1; D is unclear. V gave up 3 bases and J gave up 3 bases, with 12 bases separating them. The V gene's germline CDR1 is SGDLS and CDR2 YYNGEE. The CDR3 length is 14 residues. CDR3 bases: TGTGCCAGCAGCGAAAAAAGGCAGGACACTGAAGCTTTCTTT. Its protein product is CASSEKRQDTEAFF.

This clone occurred once. The chain has TRBV6-1 and TRBJ1-2; D is uncertain. V lost 5 bases, J lost 5 bases, and 9 bases lay in between. The CDR3 consists of 12 residues. Looked up from germline, CDR1 is MNHNS and CDR2 is SASEGT. The CDR3 nucleotides read TGTGCCAGCAGTCCAACTCCGTATGGCTACACCTTC. This sequence encodes CASSPTPYGYTF.

The V call is TRBV28, the J call TRBJ1-5, with 7 bases matching TRBD1. Germline-derived CDR1 and CDR2 are MDHEN and SYDVKM. The CDR3 is 17 amino acids. V trimming: 3 bases; J trimming: 2 bases; junction bases outside the gene matches: 10. CDR3 protein: CASSFLRQGPGNQPQHF. DNA for the CDR3: TGTGCCAGCAGTTTCCTAAGACAGGGTCCAGGCAATCAGCCCCAGCATTTT.

This chain joins TRBV28 and TRBJ1-5; unclear D gene. With 11 bases removed from V and 2 bases from J, the gap between germline ends came to 19 bases. The CDR3 spans 15 residues. Germline CDR1 MDHEN, CDR2 SYDVKM. CDR3 DNA sequence: TGTGCCGCCGCTGGTACCGTAGTTGGCAATCAGCCCCAGCATTTT. Its protein product is CAAAGTVVGNQPQHF. Variable domain in full (rest from reference TRBV28 and TRBJ1-5): DVKVTQSSRYLVKRTGEKVFLECVQDMDHENMFWYRQDPGLGLRLIYFSYDVKMKEKGDIPEGYSVSREKKERFSLILESASTNQTSMYLCAAAGTVVGNQPQHFGDGTRLSIL.

The rearrangement links TRBV5-1 to TRBJ1-6; TRBD1 might be the D (5 bases). CDR3 size: 17 residues. Looked up from germline, CDR1 is SGHRS and CDR2 is YFSETQ. With 3 bases removed from V and 8 bases from J, the gap between germline ends came to 21 bases. The CDR3 nucleotides are TGCGCCAGCAGCTGGAAGGGACTCTCACTAGGGGATTCACCCCTCCACTTT. Encoded protein: CASSWKGLSLGDSPLHF.

V and J are TRBV30 and TRBJ2-5; 10 bases line up with TRBD2. Looked up from germline, CDR1 is GTSNPN and CDR2 is SVGIG (reference sequence). CDR3 length: 13 amino acids. After removal of 4 bases from V and 13 bases from J, the junction contained 12 bases not matched to a gene. Written as DNA, the CDR3 is TGTGCCTGGAAAAAAGCGGGAGGGCCGGCTCGGTACTTC. Its translation is CAWKKAGGPARYF.

The chain recombines TRBV19 with TRBJ2-1; D gene ambiguous. The CDR3 extends over 12 amino acids. The V end was cut by 10 bases, the J end by 1 base, with 8 bases between. Germline V gives CDR1 LNHDA, CDR2 SQIVND (reference sequence). The CDR3 protein is CATKISYNEQFF. The CDR3 nucleotides read TGTGCCACTAAGATTTCCTACAATGAGCAGTTCTTC.

The gene calls are TRBV28 and TRBJ1-3; D is unclear. Looked up from germline, CDR1 is MDHEN and CDR2 is SYDVKM. V lost 6 bases and J 1 base, leaving 4 bases between the germline ends. This CDR3 has 12 amino acids. The CDR3 DNA is TGTGCCAGCAGCCCATCTGGAAACACCATATATTTT. Encoded protein: CASSPSGNTIYF.

The chain recombines TRBV5-1 with TRBJ2-7, with D perhaps matching TRBD2 (5 bases). This CDR3 is 11 amino acids long. Germline-derived CDR1 and CDR2 are SGHRS and YFSETQ. The V end lost 4 bases, the J end lost 7 bases, and 9 bases lay between the germline ends. The CDR3: CASSRTGEQYF. The CDR3 DNA reads as TGCGCCAGCAGCCGAACGGGGGAGCAGTACTTC. Looking up the rest from reference TRBV5-1 and TRBJ2-7 gives the full variable domain: KAGVTQTPRYLIKTRGQQVTLSCSPISGHRSVSWYQQTPGQGLQFLFEYFSETQRNKGNFPGRFSGRQFSNSRSEMNVSTLELGDSALYLCASSRTGEQYFGPGTRLTVT.

V usage is TRBV6-1 and J usage is TRBJ2-1, with 12 bases that match TRBD2. Looked up from germline, CDR1 is MNHNS and CDR2 is SASEGT. The CDR3 spans 17 residues. The J segment lost 0 bases and the V segment lost 3 bases, leaving 3 bases of the junction unmatched. The CDR3 nucleotides read TGTGCCAGCAGTGATCTAGCGGGAGGGAGCTCCTACAATGAGCAGTTCTTC. It is translated as CASSDLAGGSSYNEQFF.

The V call is TRBV7-2, the J call TRBJ2-5; D is perhaps TRBD1 (6 bases). Trimming left V 4 bases short and J 5 bases short, with 14 bases between. The CDR3 runs 14 residues. The germline CDR1 and CDR2 sequences are SGHTA and FQGNSA. The CDR3 loop reads CASSSGSRGETQYF. As DNA, the CDR3 is TGTGCCAGCAGCTCAGGCTCGAGGGGGGAGACCCAGTACTTC.

The chain links TRBV6-5 to TRBJ2-3; 12 bases map to TRBD2. There are 15 residues in the CDR3. V shed 5 bases and J 3 bases; nucleotides not matched to a gene: 3. Per the germline V gene, CDR1 is MNHEY and CDR2 is SVGAGI. The CDR3 loop is CASSLTSGRTDTQYF. CDR3 sequence (DNA): TGTGCCAGCAGTCTAACTAGCGGGAGGACAGATACGCAGTATTTT.

The chain links TRBV7-3 to TRBJ2-1, with no clear D. Germline CDR1 and CDR2: SGHTA and FQGTGA. V gave up 5 bases and J gave up 2 bases, with 10 bases separating them. The CDR3 length is 14 residues. This CDR3 reads CASSPGLTYNEQFF. The CDR3 DNA follows: TGTGCCAGCAGCCCAGGCCTCACCTACAATGAGCAGTTCTTC.

This sequence joins TRBV5-1 and TRBJ2-3, with 9 nucleotides matching TRBD2. CDR1 is SGHRS, CDR2 YFSETQ, per germline. The J segment lost 4 bases and the V segment lost 6 bases, leaving 3 bases of the junction unmatched. The CDR3 has 13 residues. The CDR3 loop is CASNGGGADTQYF. CDR3 DNA: TGCGCCAGCAATGGCGGGGGGGCAGATACGCAGTATTTT. Drawing the rest from reference TRBV5-1 and TRBJ2-3, the complete variable domain is KAGVTQTPRYLIKTRGQQVTLSCSPISGHRSVSWYQQTPGQGLQFLFEYFSETQRNKGNFPGRFSGRQFSNSRSEMNVSTLELGDSALYLCASNGGGADTQYFGPGTRLTVL.

This chain joins TRBV28 and TRBJ1-5; no firm D call. With 6 bases removed from V and 2 bases from J, the gap between germline ends came to 17 bases. CDR1 is MDHEN and CDR2 is SYDVKM in the germline V gene. The CDR3 is 16 amino acids. The CDR3 DNA reads as TGTGCCAGCAGCTTCCGTTCCCCGGTGGGCAATCAGCCCCAGCATTTT. Protein sequence: CASSFRSPVGNQPQHF.

The chain links TRBV5-1 to TRBJ2-7; maybe TRBD1 (5 bases). The length of the CDR3 is 14 residues. Germline CDR1 reads SGHRS; CDR2 reads YFSETQ. The V and J ends lost 0 bases and 4 bases respectively, with 11 bases between them. The CDR3 reads CASSLGQGGYEQYF. DNA for the CDR3: TGCGCCAGCAGCTTGGGGCAGGGTGGTTACGAGCAGTACTTC.

This rearrangement joins TRBV4-1 to TRBJ2-5; D might be TRBD1 (5 bases). This CDR3 comprises 14 residues. The ends were cut back, 2 bases at V and 9 bases at J, with 16 bases in the middle. Germline assignment: CDR1 MGHRA and CDR2 YSYEKL. CDR3 loop: CASSQPAQGRAQYF. The CDR3 nucleotides are TGCGCCAGCAGCCAACCCGCCCAGGGTAGGGCCCAGTACTTC.

This chain connects TRBV9 to TRBJ2-5; 8 nucleotides match TRBD1. The tail of the sequence fits TRBJ2-7 better, so the J call may be wrong. The CDR3 consists of 16 residues. Germline-derived CDR1 and CDR2 are SGDLS and YYNGEE. The CDR3: CASSGSTGVISYEQYF. For the CDR3, the DNA is TGTGCCAGCAGCGGTTCGACAGGGGTCATATCCTACGAGCAGTACTTC.

The rearrangement joins TRBV7-3 to TRBJ1-1; D is perhaps TRBD1 (5 bases). The germline CDR1 and CDR2 sequences are SGHTA and FQGTGA. Trimming took off 5 bases at V and 0 bases at J, with 16 bases between the two ends. The CDR3 covers 16 residues. The CDR3, as DNA: TGTGCCAGCAGCCCCATGGGACTCTTGATGAACACTGAAGCTTTCTTT. Translating gives CASSPMGLLMNTEAFF.

The chain recombines TRBV6-5 with TRBJ1-2; 9 bases align to TRBD1. The CDR3 runs 15 residues. J was trimmed by 4 bases and V by 10 bases; bases with no gene match: 13. CDR1 and CDR2 (germline): MNHEY, SVGAGI. This chain's CDR3 is CATVTPGQGIYGYTF. As DNA, the CDR3 is TGTGCCACCGTTACACCGGGACAGGGTATCTATGGCTACACCTTC.